The 17 T cell receptor beta chains below come from one sample, sequenced in a study of cytomegalovirus exposure and HLA in healthy donors. Use of 60 Vbeta and 13 Jbeta primers characterized the PCR. Some clones are missing from TCRdb's copy, which holds only in-frame ones; the method was immunoSEQ multiplex PCR. Of some 78,000 clones in the sample, 72% are singletons; the top ten hold over 8.5%. The sequencing input was PBMCs. The receptors were gathered from a woman in her thirties or forties in good health and CMV-seropositive.

J is TRBJ2-2 and V is TRBV10-1, with 13 bases lining up with TRBD2. Germline V gives CDR1 WNHNN, CDR2 SYGVQD (reference sequence). This CDR3 has 15 amino acids. V lost 6 bases and J lost 6; bases outside the gene matches: 4. The CDR3: CASRGLAGEAGELFF. The DNA for the CDR3 is TGCGCCAGCAGAGGACTAGCGGGAGAGGCCGGGGAGCTGTTTTTT.

This chain links TRBV5-1 with TRBJ2-6; D may be TRBD2 (6 bases). The germline V gene has CDR1 SGHRS and CDR2 YFSETQ. The CDR3 contains 16 residues. V was trimmed by 2 bases and J by 0 bases, leaving 9 bases between them. The CDR3 loop is CASSLTGDSGANVLTF. CDR3 DNA: TGCGCCAGCAGCTTAACGGGGGACTCTGGGGCCAACGTCCTGACTTTC.

The rearrangement links TRBV7-7 to TRBJ2-5; 9 bases align to TRBD2. The CDR3 length is 16 residues. The V gene's germline CDR1 is SSHAT and CDR2 FNYEAQ (reference sequence). Trimming at V came to 1 base and at J to 2 bases, leaving 5 bases not matched to a gene. CDR3: CASSLGGAGGQETQYF. CDR3 DNA: TGTGCCAGCAGCTTAGGAGGAGCGGGAGGACAAGAGACCCAGTACTTC.

The chain has TRBV4-1 and TRBJ2-7, with 9 nucleotides matching TRBD1. The CDR3 runs to 14 residues. The V segment lost 5 bases and the J segment 2 bases; nucleotides outside the gene matches: 4. Per the germline V gene, CDR1 is MGHRA and CDR2 is YSYEKL. The CDR3 DNA sequence: TGCGCCAGCAGCTCCCGGGACAGGGCCTACGAGCAGTACTTC. Its translation is CASSSRDRAYEQYF.

This clone was recorded a few times. This rearrangement joins TRBV14 to TRBJ2-7; TRBD2 agrees at 7 bases. The CDR3 extends over 16 amino acids. V shed 5 bases and J 5 bases; nucleotides not matched to a gene: 15. Germline CDR1 and CDR2: SGHDN and FVKESK. Here the CDR3 DNA reads TGTGCCAGCAGCGCGCCCCTCCGCGGGAGTGTTGACGAGCAGTACTTC. It is translated as CASSAPLRGSVDEQYF.

The rearrangement uses TRBV7-2 and TRBJ2-5; D gene unclear. From germline, CDR1 is SGHTA and CDR2 FQGNSA. The length of the CDR3 is 15 residues. V lost 1 base, J lost 5 bases, and 14 bases lay in between. CDR3 in amino acids: CASSLGAAVVETQYF. As DNA, the CDR3 is TGTGCCAGCAGCTTAGGCGCGGCTGTGGTGGAGACCCAGTACTTC. Full variable domain (rest looked up from reference TRBV7-2 and TRBJ2-5): GAGVSQSPSNKVTEKGKDVELRCDPISGHTALYWYRQSLGQGLEFLIYFQGNSAPDKSGLPSDRFSAERTGGSVSTLTIQRTQQEDSAVYLCASSLGAAVVETQYFGPGTRLLVL.

The CDR3 is CASSLSGGNQPQHF. DNA of the CDR3: TGTGCCAGCAGCTTATCAGGGGGGAATCAGCCCCAGCATTTT. V usage is TRBV7-8 and J usage is TRBJ1-5, with 7 positions matching TRBD1. This CDR3 comprises 14 residues. The germline V gene has CDR1 SGHVS and CDR2 FQNEAQ. The ends lost 2 bases at V and 4 bases at J; junction bases unmatched: 2.

This clone was seen more than once but under ten times. The chain has TRBV5-1 and TRBJ2-5; 11 bases match TRBD2. The J call may not be correct, given that the DNA end is closer to TRBJ2-7. This CDR3 spans 16 amino acids. CDR1 and CDR2 from the germline V gene are SGHRS and YFSETQ. The CDR3 here is CASSRGTSGTSYEQYF. DNA for the CDR3: TGCGCCAGCAGCCGAGGGACTAGCGGAACCTCCTACGAGCAGTACTTC.

The chain links TRBV27 to TRBJ2-2; 16 bases are shared with TRBD2. The ends lost 6 bases at V and 7 bases at J; junction bases unmatched: 14. The CDR3 loop spans 19 amino acids. Germline loops: CDR1 MNHEY, CDR2 SMNVEV (reference sequence). In nucleotides, the CDR3 is TGTGCCAGCAGAGATGAACCGGGACTAGCGGGGGGGCGAGGCGGGGAGCTGTTTTTT. Translation: CASRDEPGLAGGRGGELFF.

The rearrangement uses TRBV2 and TRBJ1-6; 9 bases align to TRBD1. The V gene end was trimmed by 8 bases and the J gene end by 10 bases; junction bases not matched to a gene: 18. The CDR3 has 17 amino acids. Germline CDR1 SNHLY, CDR2 FYNNEI. The CDR3 sequence: CASRAFTGGILKSPLHF. The CDR3 nucleotides are TGTGCCAGCCGGGCGTTTACAGGGGGCATCTTAAAGTCACCCCTCCACTTT. Based on the CDR3 plus reference TRBV2 and TRBJ1-6, the full variable domain is EPEVTQTPSHQVTQMGQEVILRCVPISNHLYFYWYRQILGQKVEFLVSFYNNEISEKSEIFDDQFSVERPDGSNFTLKIRSTKLEDSAMYFCASRAFTGGILKSPLHFGNGTRLTVT.

This clone was picked up one time. CDR3 nucleotide sequence: TGTGCCAGCAGTTCGCTCAGGGGGCCAACTAATGAAAAACTGTTTTTT. It specifies CASSSLRGPTNEKLFF. The genes are TRBV28 and TRBJ1-4; 8 bases map to TRBD1. The ends lost 4 bases at V and 0 bases at J; junction bases unmatched: 4. Per the germline V gene, CDR1 is MDHEN and CDR2 is SYDVKM. The CDR3 consists of 16 residues.

The chain joins TRBV5-1 to TRBJ2-1; TRBD1 aligns across 7 bases. The length of the CDR3 is 13 residues. CDR1 is SGHRS, CDR2 YFSETQ, per germline. With 6 bases clipped from V and 3 bases from J, the junction kept 3 bases outside the gene matches. CDR3 residues: CASTRDSYNEQFF. The CDR3 nucleotides are TGCGCCAGCACCCGGGACAGCTACAATGAGCAGTTCTTC.

This clone was seen repeatedly, ten times or more. The DNA for the CDR3 is TGTGCCAGCAGCGAGGGACATCTGAACACTGAAGCTTTCTTT. Translation gives CASSEGHLNTEAFF. The gene calls are TRBV7-2 and TRBJ1-1; D possibly corresponds to TRBD1 (6 bases). Trimming stripped 5 bases from V and 0 bases from J, with 10 bases between. Germline lookup yields CDR1 SGHTA and CDR2 FQGNSA. This CDR3 spans 14 amino acids.

This clone has just a few counts. The chain employs TRBV15 and TRBJ1-1; D not resolved. The germline V gene encodes CDR1 LNHNV and CDR2 YYDKDF (reference sequence). There are 13 residues in the CDR3. Trimming took 1 base from V and 1 from J, leaving 4 bases between them. The CDR3 reads CATSRGQNTEAFF. The CDR3 nucleotides are TGTGCCACCAGCAGAGGACAGAACACTGAAGCTTTCTTT.

V is TRBV6-5 and J is TRBJ2-7; a weak D match, TRBD2 (6 bases). Germline values: CDR1 MNHEY, CDR2 SVGAGI. The CDR3 sequence is 15 residues long. V shed 4 bases and J shed 2 bases, with 15 bases lying between them. CDR3 residues: CASSSTSLGTYEQYF. The CDR3 DNA reads as TGTGCCAGCAGTTCCACTAGCTTGGGGACCTACGAGCAGTACTTC.

This clone has more than one count but fewer than ten. The genes are TRBV5-1 and TRBJ1-3; 7 bases map to TRBD1. Trimming at V came to 4 bases and at J to 4 bases, leaving 5 bases not matched to a gene. Germline V gives CDR1 SGHRS, CDR2 YFSETQ. The CDR3 is 14 residues long. The CDR3 bases are TGCGCCAGCAGCCCCAGGGGGGACGGAAACACCATATATTTT. Translated, it gives CASSPRGDGNTIYF.

The chain employs TRBV30 and TRBJ1-1; weak D call: TRBD1 (5 bases). The V gene lost 0 bases and the J gene lost 10 bases, with 9 bases spanning the gap. This CDR3 is 11 amino acids long. Germline V gene sequence: CDR1 GTSNPN, CDR2 SVGIG (reference sequence). The CDR3 bases are TGTGCCTGGAGTGTAGGGGTCGGAGCTTTCTTT. Translated, it gives CAWSVGVGAFF.